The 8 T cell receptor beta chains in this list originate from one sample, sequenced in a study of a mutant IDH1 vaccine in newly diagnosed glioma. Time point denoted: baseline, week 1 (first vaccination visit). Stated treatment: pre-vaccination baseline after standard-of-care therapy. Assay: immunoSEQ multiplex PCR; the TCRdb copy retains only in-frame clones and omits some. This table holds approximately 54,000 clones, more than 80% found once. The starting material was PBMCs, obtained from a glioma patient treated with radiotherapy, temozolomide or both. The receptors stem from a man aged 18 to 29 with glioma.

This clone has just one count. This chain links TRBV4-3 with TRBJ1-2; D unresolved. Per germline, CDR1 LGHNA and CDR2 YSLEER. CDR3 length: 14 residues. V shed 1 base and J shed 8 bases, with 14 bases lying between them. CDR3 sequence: CASSQVTVERGYTF. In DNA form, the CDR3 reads TGCGCCAGCAGCCAAGTGACTGTGGAACGGGGCTACACCTTC.

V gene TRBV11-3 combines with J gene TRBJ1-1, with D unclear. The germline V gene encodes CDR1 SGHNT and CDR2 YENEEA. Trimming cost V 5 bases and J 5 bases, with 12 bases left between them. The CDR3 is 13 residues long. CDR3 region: CASSPTPWTEAFF. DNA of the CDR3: TGTGCCAGCAGCCCTACCCCCTGGACTGAAGCTTTCTTT.

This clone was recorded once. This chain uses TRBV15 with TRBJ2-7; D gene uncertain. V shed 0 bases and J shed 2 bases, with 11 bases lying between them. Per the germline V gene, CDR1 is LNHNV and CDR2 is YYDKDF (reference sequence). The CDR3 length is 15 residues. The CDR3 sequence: CATSRDQGYPYEQYF. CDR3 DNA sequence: TGTGCCACCAGCAGAGATCAAGGGTATCCCTACGAGCAGTACTTC.

The CDR3 sequence is CASSLRQGSSEKLFF. CDR3 bases: TGTGCCAGCAGCTTACGGCAGGGCTCTTCTGAAAAACTGTTTTTT. This chain links TRBV5-6 with TRBJ1-4, with D perhaps matching TRBD1 (5 bases). CDR1 and CDR2 (germline): SGHDT, YYEEEE. V was shortened by 2 bases and J by 7 bases, with 15 bases between the two germline ends. The CDR3 totals 15 residues.

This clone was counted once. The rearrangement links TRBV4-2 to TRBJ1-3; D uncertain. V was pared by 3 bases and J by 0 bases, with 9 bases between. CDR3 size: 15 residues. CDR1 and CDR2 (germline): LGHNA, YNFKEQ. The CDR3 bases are TGTGCCAGCAGCCAGGATTTACCCTCTGGAAACACCATATATTTT. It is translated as CASSQDLPSGNTIYF.

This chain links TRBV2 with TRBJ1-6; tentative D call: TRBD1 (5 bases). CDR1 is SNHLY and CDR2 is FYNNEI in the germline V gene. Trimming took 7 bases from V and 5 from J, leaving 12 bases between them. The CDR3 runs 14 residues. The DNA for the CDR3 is TGTGCCAGCACCCGCGACAGTAATAATTCACCCCTCCACTTT. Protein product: CASTRDSNNSPLHF.

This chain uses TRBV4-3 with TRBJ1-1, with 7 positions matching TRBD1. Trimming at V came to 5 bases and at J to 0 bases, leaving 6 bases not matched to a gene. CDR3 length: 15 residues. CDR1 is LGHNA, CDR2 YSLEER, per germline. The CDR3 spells CASSVQGSMNTEAFF. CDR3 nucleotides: TGCGCCAGCAGCGTACAGGGGTCGATGAACACTGAAGCTTTCTTT.

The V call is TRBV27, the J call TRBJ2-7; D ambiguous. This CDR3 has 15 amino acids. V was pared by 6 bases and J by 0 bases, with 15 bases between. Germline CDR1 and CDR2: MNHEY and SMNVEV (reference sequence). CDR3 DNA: TGTGCCAGCAGGCGCCCAGACGGACGCTCCTACGAGCAGTACTTC. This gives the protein CASRRPDGRSYEQYF.